Listed below are T cell receptor beta chains from one sample, sequenced in a study of blood T cell repertoires in COVID-19. Method: immunoSEQ multiplex PCR; TCRdb's copy keeps in-frame clones and lacks some. The sample records around 60,000 clones, approximately 86% being singletons. Source material: peripheral blood. Receptors originate from a man aged 50 or older with active COVID-19. The CDR3 runs from the conserved cysteine through the conserved F or W. D genes are given only for firm matches. Not every row has a clone size; where given, it reads once, few, many or a size class.

d_gene	abundance	v_gene	j_gene	CDR3nt	CDR3aa
TRBD1	-	TRBV29-1	TRBJ1-1	TGCAGCGTTGTTCTACAGGGGAAAGCTTTCTTT	CSVVLQGKAFF
TRBD1	-	TRBV3-1/TRBV3-2	TRBJ1-2	TGTGCCAGCAGCCAAGATTACAGGGGGGGCGGCTACACCTTC	CASSQDYRGGGYTF
-	-	TRBV18	TRBJ2-7	TGTGCCAGCTCACCACCTAGTGTCTCCTACGAGCAGTACTTC	CASSPPSVSYEQYF
TRBD2	-	TRBV5-1	TRBJ2-2	TGCGCCAGCAGTAAAACTAGCGGGAAGGTATCCGGGGAGCTGTTTTTT	CASSKTSGKVSGELFF
-	-	TRBV11-3	TRBJ1-6	TGTGCCAGCACCTACTGTCGGGACTTCGATAATTCACCCCTCCACTTT	CASTYCRDFDNSPLHF
-	-	TRBV19	TRBJ1-5	TGTGCCAGTAGTATATTGCGGGATCAGCCCCAGCATTTT	CASSILRDQPQHF
-	-	TRBV5-4	TRBJ1-2	TGTGCCAGCAGTCCCGGACTGCGGGACTATGGCTACACCTTC	CASSPGLRDYGYTF
-	-	TRBV7-2	TRBJ2-3	TGTGCCAGCAGCAGATCCAGGGATACGCAGTATTTT	CASSRSRDTQYF
-	-	TRBV19	TRBJ1-4	TGTGCCAGTAGTCCTGGCGCGGGCCGGGAAAAACTGTTTTTT	CASSPGAGREKLFF
-	-	TRBV6-2/TRBV6-3	TRBJ1-2	TGTGCCAGCAGTTATGACGGGAACTATGGCTACACCTTC	CASSYDGNYGYTF
-	few	TRBV6-6	TRBJ1-1	TGTGCCAGCGGACAGAAGGGTAACACTGAAGCTTTCTTT	CASGQKGNTEAFF
-	-	TRBV30	TRBJ1-1	TGTGCCTGGACCCTCGGTTTCTTCCCCGGGGATGAAGCTTTCTTT	CAWTLGFFPGDEAFF
-	-	TRBV3-1/TRBV3-2	TRBJ2-6	TGTGCCAGCAGCCAAGGAAACCGGGGTTCTGGGGCCAACGTCCTGACTTTC	CASSQGNRGSGANVLTF
TRBD1	-	TRBV6-6	TRBJ2-2	TGTGCCAGCAGAACAACAGGGGGCTCAGGGGAGCTGTTTTTT	CASRTTGGSGELFF
-	once	TRBV3-1/TRBV3-2	TRBJ1-3	TGTGCCAGCAGCCCAGGGACTGGGGGAAACACCATATATTTT	CASSPGTGGNTIYF
-	-	TRBV6-2/TRBV6-3	TRBJ2-7	TGTGCCAGCAGTGCGGCGGTTACTAACGAGCAGTACTTC	CASSAAVTNEQYF
-	-	TRBV7-9	TRBJ2-7	TGTGCCAGCAGACTTGGGTCTTCCAGGGGTTTGATCTACGAGCAGTACTTC	CASRLGSSRGLIYEQYF
-	-	TRBV29-1	TRBJ1-3	TGCAGCGTCTACAGGTTAAGCTCTGGAAACACCATATATTTT	CSVYRLSSGNTIYF
-	-	TRBV6-5	TRBJ1-2	TGTGCCAGCAGTTATGGGCGTTATGGCTACACCTTC	CASSYGRYGYTF
-	-	TRBV19	TRBJ1-2	TGTGCCAGTAGTGTGAGAAGCTATGGCTACACCTTC	CASSVRSYGYTF
TRBD1	-	TRBV6-5	TRBJ1-6	TGTGCCAGCAGTTGGGGACAGTCGTATAATTCACCCCTCCACTTT	CASSWGQSYNSPLHF
-	-	TRBV6-5	TRBJ2-7	TGTGCCGGCCGAACCGAATTTTACGAGCAGTACTTC	CAGRTEFYEQYF